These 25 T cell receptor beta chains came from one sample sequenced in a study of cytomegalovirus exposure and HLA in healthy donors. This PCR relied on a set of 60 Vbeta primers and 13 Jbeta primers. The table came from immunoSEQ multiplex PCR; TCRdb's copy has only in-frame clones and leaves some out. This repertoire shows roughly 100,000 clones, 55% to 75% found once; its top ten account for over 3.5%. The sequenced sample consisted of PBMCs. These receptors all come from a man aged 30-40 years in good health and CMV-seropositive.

In nucleotides, the CDR3 is TGTGCCAGCGTGGCGGGGGGGGGCGGCACTGAAGCTTTCTTT. It translates to CASVAGGGGTEAFF. The chain couples TRBV2 to TRBJ1-1; D is perhaps TRBD1 (6 bases). V dropped 8 bases and J dropped 4 bases, with 17 bases sitting between them. The CDR3 extends over 14 amino acids. CDR1 is SNHLY, CDR2 FYNNEI, per germline.

The CDR3 is CASSNSKSREVNTEAFF. CDR3 sequence (DNA): TGTGCCAGCAGCAATTCAAAATCTCGGGAGGTAAACACTGAAGCTTTCTTT. The chain employs TRBV21-1 and TRBJ1-1. TRBV21-1 is labeled a pseudogene. This CDR3 has 17 residues.

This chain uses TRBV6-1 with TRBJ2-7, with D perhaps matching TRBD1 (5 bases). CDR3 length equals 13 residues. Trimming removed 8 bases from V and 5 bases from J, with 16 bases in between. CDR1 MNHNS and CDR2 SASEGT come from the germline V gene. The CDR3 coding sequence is TGTGCCAGCGGGCAGGGCAGGCCCAACGAGCAGTACTTC. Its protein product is CASGQGRPNEQYF.

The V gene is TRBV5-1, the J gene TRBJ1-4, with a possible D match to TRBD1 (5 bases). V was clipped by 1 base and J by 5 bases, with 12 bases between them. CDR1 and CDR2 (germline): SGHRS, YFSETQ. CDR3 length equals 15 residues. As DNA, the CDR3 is TGCGCCAGCAGCTTGCAGGGAGGGGAGAATGAAAAACTGTTTTTT. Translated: CASSLQGGENEKLFF.

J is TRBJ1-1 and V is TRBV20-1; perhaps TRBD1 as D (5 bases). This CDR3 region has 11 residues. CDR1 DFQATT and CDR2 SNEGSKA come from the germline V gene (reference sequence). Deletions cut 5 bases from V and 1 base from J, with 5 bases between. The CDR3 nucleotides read TGCAGTGCTGGGGCGAACACTGAAGCTTTCTTT. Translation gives CSAGANTEAFF.

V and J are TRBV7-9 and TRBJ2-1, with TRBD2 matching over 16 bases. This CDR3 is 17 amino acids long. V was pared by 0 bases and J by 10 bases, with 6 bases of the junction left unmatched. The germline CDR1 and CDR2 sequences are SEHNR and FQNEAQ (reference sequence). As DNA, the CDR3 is TGTGCCAGCAGCTTAGCCGGGACTAGCGGGGGGGAAAGAGAGCAGTTCTTC. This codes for CASSLAGTSGGEREQFF.

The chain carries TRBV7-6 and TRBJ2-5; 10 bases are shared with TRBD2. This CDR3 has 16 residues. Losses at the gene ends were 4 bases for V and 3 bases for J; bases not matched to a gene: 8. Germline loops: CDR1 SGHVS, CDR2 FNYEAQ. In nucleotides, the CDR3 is TGTGCCAGCAGCTCACGGATCGGACTAGCGGAAGAGACCCAGTACTTC. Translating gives CASSSRIGLAEETQYF. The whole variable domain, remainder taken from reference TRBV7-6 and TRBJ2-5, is GAGVSQSPRYKVTKRGQDVALRCDPISGHVSLYWYRQALGQGPEFLTYFNYEAQQDKSGLPNDRFSAERPEGSISTLTIQRTEQRDSAMYRCASSSRIGLAEETQYFGPGTRLLVL.

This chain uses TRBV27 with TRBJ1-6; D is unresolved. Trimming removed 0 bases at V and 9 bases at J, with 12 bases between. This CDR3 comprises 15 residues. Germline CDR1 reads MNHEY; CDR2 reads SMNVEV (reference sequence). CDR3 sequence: CASSLSWTGSSPLHF. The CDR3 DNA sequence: TGTGCCAGCAGTTTATCCTGGACGGGAAGTTCACCCCTCCACTTT.

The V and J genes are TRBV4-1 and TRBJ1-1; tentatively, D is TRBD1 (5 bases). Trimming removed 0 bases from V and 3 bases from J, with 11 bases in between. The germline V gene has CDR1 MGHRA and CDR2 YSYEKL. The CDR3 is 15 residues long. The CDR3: CASSQDLGGDTEAFF. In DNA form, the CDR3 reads TGCGCCAGCAGCCAAGATTTGGGGGGGGACACTGAAGCTTTCTTT.

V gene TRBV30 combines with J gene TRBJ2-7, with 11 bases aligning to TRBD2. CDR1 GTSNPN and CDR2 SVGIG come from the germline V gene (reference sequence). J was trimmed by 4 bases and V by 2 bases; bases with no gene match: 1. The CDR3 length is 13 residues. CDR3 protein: CAWSTSGGYEQYF. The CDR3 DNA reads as TGTGCCTGGAGTACTAGCGGGGGTTACGAGCAGTACTTC.

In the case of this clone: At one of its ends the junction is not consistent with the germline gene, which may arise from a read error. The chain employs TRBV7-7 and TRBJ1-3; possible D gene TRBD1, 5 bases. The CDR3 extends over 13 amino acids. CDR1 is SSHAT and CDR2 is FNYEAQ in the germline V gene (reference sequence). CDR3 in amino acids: CASSLGGGNTIYF. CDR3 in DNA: TGTGCTAGCAGCTTAGGCGGGGGGAACACCATATATTTT. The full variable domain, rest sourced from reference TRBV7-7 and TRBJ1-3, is GAGVSQSPRYKVTKRGQDVTLRCDPISSHATLYWYQQALGQGPEFLTYFNYEAQPDKSGLPSDRFSAERPEGSISTLTIQRTEQRDSAMYRCASSLGGGNTIYFGEGSWLTVV.

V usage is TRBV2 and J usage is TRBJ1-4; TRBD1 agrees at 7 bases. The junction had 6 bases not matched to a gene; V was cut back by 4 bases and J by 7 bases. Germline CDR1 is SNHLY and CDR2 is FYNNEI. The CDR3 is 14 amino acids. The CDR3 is CASSATGSGEKLFF. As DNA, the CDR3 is TGTGCCAGCAGTGCGACAGGGTCGGGTGAAAAACTGTTTTTT. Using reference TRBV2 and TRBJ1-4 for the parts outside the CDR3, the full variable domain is EPEVTQTPSHQVTQMGQEVILRCVPISNHLYFYWYRQILGQKVEFLVSFYNNEISEKSEIFDDQFSVERPDGSNFTLKIRSTKLEDSAMYFCASSATGSGEKLFFGSGTQLSVL.

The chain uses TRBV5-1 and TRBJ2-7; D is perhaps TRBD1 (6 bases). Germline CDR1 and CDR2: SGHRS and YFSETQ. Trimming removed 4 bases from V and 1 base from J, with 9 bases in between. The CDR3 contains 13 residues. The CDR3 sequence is CASSPGHSYEQYF. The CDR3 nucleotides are TGCGCCAGCAGCCCGGGACATTCCTACGAGCAGTACTTC.

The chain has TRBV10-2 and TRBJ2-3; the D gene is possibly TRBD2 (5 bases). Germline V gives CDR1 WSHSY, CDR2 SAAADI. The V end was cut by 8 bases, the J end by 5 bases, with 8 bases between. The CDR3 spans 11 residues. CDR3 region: CASGSRDTQYF. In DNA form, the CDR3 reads TGCGCCAGCGGGAGTCGAGATACGCAGTATTTT.

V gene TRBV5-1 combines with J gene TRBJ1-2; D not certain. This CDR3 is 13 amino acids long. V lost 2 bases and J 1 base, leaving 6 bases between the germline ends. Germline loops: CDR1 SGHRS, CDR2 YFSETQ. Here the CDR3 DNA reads TGCGCCAGCAGCTTTTCGGGTAACTATGGCTACACCTTC. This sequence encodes CASSFSGNYGYTF.

CDR3 protein: CASSYGGGLYNEQFF. The CDR3 coding sequence is TGTGCCAGCAGTTACGGGGGGGGACTCTACAATGAGCAGTTCTTC. This chain uses TRBV6-5 with TRBJ2-1; 7 bases are a match to TRBD2. The CDR3 loop spans 15 amino acids. The ends lost 2 bases at V and 3 bases at J; junction bases unmatched: 4. Germline V gene data show CDR1 as MNHEY and CDR2 as SVGAGI.

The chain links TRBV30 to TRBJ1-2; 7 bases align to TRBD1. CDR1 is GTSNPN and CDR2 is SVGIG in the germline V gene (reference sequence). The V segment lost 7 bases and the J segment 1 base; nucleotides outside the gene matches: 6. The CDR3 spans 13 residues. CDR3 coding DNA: TGTGCCTTTACCCGGGACAGTAACTATGGCTACACCTTC. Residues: CAFTRDSNYGYTF.

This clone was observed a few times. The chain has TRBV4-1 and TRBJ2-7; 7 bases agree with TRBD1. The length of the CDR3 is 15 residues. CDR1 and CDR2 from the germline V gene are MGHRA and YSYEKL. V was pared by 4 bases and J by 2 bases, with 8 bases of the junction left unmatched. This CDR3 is CASSPTGKTPYEQYF. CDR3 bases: TGCGCCAGCAGCCCGACAGGGAAGACCCCCTACGAGCAGTACTTC.

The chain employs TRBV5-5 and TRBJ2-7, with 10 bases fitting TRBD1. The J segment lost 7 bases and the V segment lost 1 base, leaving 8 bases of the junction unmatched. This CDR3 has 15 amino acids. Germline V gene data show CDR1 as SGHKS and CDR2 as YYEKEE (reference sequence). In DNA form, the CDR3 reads TGTGCCAGCAGCTTGACGTGGGACAGGGGTGAAGAGCAGTACTTC. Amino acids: CASSLTWDRGEEQYF.

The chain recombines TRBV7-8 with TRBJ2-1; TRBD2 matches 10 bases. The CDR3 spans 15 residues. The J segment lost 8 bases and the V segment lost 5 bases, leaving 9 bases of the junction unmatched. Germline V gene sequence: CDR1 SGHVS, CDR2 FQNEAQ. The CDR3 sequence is CASSPKRGGIHEQFF. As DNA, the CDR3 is TGTGCCAGCAGCCCCAAGCGGGGGGGCATCCATGAGCAGTTCTTC.

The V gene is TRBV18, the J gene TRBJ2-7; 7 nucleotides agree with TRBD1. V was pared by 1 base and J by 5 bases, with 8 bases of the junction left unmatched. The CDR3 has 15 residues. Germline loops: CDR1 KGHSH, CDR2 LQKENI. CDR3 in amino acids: CASSPLTGLGHEQYF. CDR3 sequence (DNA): TGTGCCAGCTCACCACTGACAGGGCTGGGGCACGAGCAGTACTTC.

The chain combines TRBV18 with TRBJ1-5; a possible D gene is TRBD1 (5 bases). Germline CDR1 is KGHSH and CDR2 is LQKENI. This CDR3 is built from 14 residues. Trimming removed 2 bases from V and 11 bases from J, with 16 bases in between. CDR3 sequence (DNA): TGTGCCAGCTCACCAGGAGGGGTCCCTTTAGCCCAGCATTTT. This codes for CASSPGGVPLAQHF.

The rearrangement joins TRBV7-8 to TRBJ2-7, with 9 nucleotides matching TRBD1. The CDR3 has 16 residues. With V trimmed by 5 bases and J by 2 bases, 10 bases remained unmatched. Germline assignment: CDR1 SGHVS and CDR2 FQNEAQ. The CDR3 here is CASSRTGTGSPYEQYF. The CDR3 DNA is TGTGCCAGCAGCCGGACCGGGACAGGGTCCCCCTACGAGCAGTACTTC.

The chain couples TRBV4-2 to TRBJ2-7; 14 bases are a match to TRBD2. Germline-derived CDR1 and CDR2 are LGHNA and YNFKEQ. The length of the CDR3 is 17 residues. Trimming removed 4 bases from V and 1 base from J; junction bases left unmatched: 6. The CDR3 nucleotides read TGTGCCAGCAGCCTCCGACTAGCGGGGGGGGATTCCTACGAGCAGTACTTC. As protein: CASSLRLAGGDSYEQYF.

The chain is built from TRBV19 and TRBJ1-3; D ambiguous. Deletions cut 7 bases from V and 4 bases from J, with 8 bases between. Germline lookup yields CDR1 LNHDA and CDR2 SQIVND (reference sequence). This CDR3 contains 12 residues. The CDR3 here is CASTGRGNTIYF. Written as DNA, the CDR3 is TGTGCCAGTACTGGCAGGGGAAACACCATATATTTT.